These T cell receptor beta chains were read from a single sample in a study of early T cells in non-severe SARS-CoV-2 infection. One entry per CDR3 protein results from TCRdb running MiXCR on the 5' RACE reads. The sample has tens of thousands of distinct CDR3 sequences, roughly 13% seen once; the top ten hold 3% to 3.5%. What was sequenced was whole blood. These receptor sequences come from an adult who was a healthcare worker with PCR-confirmed SARS-CoV-2 infection or an uninfected control (not recorded which). Each CDR3 is given with its conserved first and last residue.

TRBJ2-1 | TRBV7-6 | CASSTPGLSYNEQFF
TRBJ2-5 | TRBV10-3 | CAISEKAGRETQYF
TRBJ1-5 | TRBV7-9 | CASSSGDRGMRQPQHF
TRBJ2-5 | TRBV7-9 | CASSFMRGQETQYF
TRBJ1-4 | TRBV27 | CASSPHFTTTNEKLFF
TRBJ2-3 | TRBV9 | CASSVEEGGTDTQYF
TRBJ2-1 | TRBV6-1 | CASSERTQGIRTENNEQFF
TRBJ2-3 | TRBV2 | CASRSGTRRGDTQYF
TRBJ1-5 | TRBV12-3/TRBV12-4 | CASSPGTGRNQPQHF
TRBJ2-3 | TRBV4-2 | CASSQDHEVTDTQYF
TRBJ2-3 | TRBV29-1 | CSVEGLTDTQYF
TRBJ2-1 | TRBV11-2 | CASSLSLAVLYNEQFF
TRBJ2-2 | TRBV11-2 | CASSLVGIGGELFF
TRBJ2-2 | TRBV18 | CASSPRLGGTGELFF
TRBJ1-2 | TRBV20-1 | CSAHSGTGMEGNYGYTF
TRBJ2-1 | TRBV25-1 | CASSYFEGDEQFF
TRBJ2-5 | TRBV7-3 | CASSYGGGDQETQYF
TRBJ1-5 | TRBV20-1 | CSAKQGRGNQPQHF
TRBJ2-3 | TRBV12-3/TRBV12-4 | CASSLELAVGTDTQYF
TRBJ2-3 | TRBV7-2 | CASSAGVLAGAYTDTQYF
TRBJ1-3 | TRBV5-1 | CASSLDSSWNTIYF
TRBJ2-1 | TRBV5-1 | CASSLGLAGAINEQFF
TRBJ2-1 | TRBV7-3 | CASSISSMTGAGNEQFF
TRBJ1-1 | TRBV5-1 | CASSLGQLRTEAFF
TRBJ1-4 | TRBV19 | CASAMAVRKEKLFF
TRBJ2-7 | TRBV29-1 | CSVLVRTYEQYF
TRBJ2-5 | TRBV20-1 | CSAIPGGEETQYF
TRBJ2-7 | TRBV19 | CASSPGLSYEQYF
TRBJ2-3 | TRBV6-2/TRBV6-3 | CASSFRFSERNTQYF
TRBJ2-7 | TRBV5-1 | CASSSWAGSYEQYF
TRBJ2-7 | TRBV5-4 | CASSLEAGVTYEQYF